This TCR beta chain was sequenced in a study of blood T cells in healthy people across ages. Findings and caveats of the study: In older individuals, TCR beta diversity per million T cells was lower, falling roughly linearly with age.

The CDR3 runs 13 residues. V was trimmed by 0 bases and J by 4 bases, leaving 7 bases between them. Looked up from germline, CDR1 is SGHRS and CDR2 is YFSETQ. This clonotype was seen only a few times. Its antigen is undetermined. A second PCR, run for about 6 to 11 cycles, used a sample-barcoded 5' primer plus a J-beta primer mix. One entry per CDR3 protein results from TCRdb running MiXCR on the 5' RACE reads. The sample records more than 500,000 distinct CDR3 sequences, 25% to 30% being singletons. Each sample yielded at least 5 micrograms of PBMC total RNA. The sequencing sample was made of blood. This chain uses TRBV5-1 with TRBJ2-5; D not resolved. This receptor was identified in a woman between 65 and 79 years old in good health. The DNA for the CDR3 is TGCGCCAGCAGCTTGGCCGTTAGAGAGACCCAGTACTTC. This gives the protein CASSLAVRETQYF.